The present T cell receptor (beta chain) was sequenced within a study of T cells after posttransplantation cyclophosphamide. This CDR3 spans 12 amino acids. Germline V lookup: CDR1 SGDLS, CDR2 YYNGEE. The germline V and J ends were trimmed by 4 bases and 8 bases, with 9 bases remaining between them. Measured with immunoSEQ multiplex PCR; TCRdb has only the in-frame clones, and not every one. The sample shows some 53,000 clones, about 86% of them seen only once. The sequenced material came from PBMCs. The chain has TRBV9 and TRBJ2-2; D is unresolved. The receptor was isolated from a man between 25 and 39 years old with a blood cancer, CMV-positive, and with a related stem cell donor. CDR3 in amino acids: CASSPQLGELFF. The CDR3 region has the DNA TGTGCCAGCAGCCCACAATTGGGGGAGCTGTTTTTT.